The present entry profiles one T cell receptor beta chain with its context. Antigen: not known. This sample is part of a study of T cell repertoires in cytomegalovirus infection. About the research overall: Public signatures in TCR beta pointed to CMV infection and matching HLA type. Study-level results: Summed public TCR beta family frequency identified CMV carriers bearing the relevant HLA. It was HLA-C-restricted CMV-specific TCR beta clonotypes that dominated the response ex vivo.

The CDR3 is 16 residues long. V was cut by 1 base and J by 4 bases, with 16 bases left in between. Germline loops: CDR1 LGHDT, CDR2 YNNKEL (reference sequence). TCRdb passed the reads through MiXCR, listing each CDR3 protein once. The sample comprises a few hundred thousand distinct CDR3 sequences, under 20% of which are singletons, and about 11% rests with the top ten. Sequencing used PBMCs. This sequence joins TRBV3-1 and TRBJ2-5; a weak D match, TRBD2 (6 bases). The receptor comes from a human donor in good health (CMV status not recorded). Some clones in this sample may be carry-over from other donors' samples. Here the CDR3 reads CASSQGVSQGGETQYF. CDR3 nucleotides: TGTGCCAGCAGCCAAGGTGTAAGCCAGGGAGGAGAGACCCAGTACTTC.